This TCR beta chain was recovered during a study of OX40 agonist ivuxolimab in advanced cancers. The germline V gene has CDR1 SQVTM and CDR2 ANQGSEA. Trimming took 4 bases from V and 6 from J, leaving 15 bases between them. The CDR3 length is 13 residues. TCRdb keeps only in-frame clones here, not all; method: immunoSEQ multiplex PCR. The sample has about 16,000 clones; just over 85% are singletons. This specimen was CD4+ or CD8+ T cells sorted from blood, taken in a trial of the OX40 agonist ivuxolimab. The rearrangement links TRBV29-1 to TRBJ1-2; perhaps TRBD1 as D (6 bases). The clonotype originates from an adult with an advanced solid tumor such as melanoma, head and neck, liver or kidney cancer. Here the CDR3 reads CSVGGGLEDGYTF. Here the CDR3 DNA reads TGCAGCGTTGGTGGGGGGCTAGAGGATGGCTACACCTTC.